The source of this T cell receptor (beta chain) is a study of draining lymph node invasion in breast cancer. This clonotype was counted a few times. What it binds is not known. Sorting for CD4+ CD45RA- CD25high cells yielded memory regulatory T cells. Study results and limitations: Tumor top-100 clone tracking was possible in only a couple of patients. Some top 100 tumor clones also appeared in draining lymph nodes.

TCRdb reprocessed the bulk RNA-seq reads via MiXCR and lists one record per CDR3 protein. The profile shows about 3,100 distinct CDR3 sequences, roughly 47% of them singletons. This CDR3 spans 16 amino acids. Germline V gives CDR1 MDHEN, CDR2 SYDVKM. The V gene end was trimmed by 7 bases and the J gene end by 5 bases; junction bases not matched to a gene: 13. The clonotype comes from a female donor with luminal breast cancer. The sequenced material came from sorted memory Tregs from a lymph node. V is TRBV28 and J is TRBJ1-5; 8 positions agree with TRBD1. The CDR3: CASNQGQGASYQPQHF. In nucleotides, the CDR3 is TGTGCCAGCAACCAGGGGCAGGGGGCGAGCTATCAGCCCCAGCATTTT.